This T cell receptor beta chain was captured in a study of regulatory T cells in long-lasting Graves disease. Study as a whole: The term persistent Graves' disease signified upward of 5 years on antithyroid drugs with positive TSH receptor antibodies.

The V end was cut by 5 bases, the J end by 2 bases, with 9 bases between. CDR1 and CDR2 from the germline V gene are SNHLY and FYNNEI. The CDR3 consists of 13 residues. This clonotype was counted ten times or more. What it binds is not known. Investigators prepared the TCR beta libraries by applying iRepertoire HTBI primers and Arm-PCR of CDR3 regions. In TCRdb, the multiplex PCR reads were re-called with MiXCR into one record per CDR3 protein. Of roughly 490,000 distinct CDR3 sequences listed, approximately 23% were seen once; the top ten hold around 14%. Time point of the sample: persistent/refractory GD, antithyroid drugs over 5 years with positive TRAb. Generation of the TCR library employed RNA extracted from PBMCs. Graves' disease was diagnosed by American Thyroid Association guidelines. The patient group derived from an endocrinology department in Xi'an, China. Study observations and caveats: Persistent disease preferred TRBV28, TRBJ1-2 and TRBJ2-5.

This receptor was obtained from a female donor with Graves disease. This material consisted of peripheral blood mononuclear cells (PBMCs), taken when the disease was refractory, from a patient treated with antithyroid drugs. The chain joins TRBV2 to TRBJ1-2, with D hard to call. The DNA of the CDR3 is TGTGCCAGCAGTCGTGAGGTGAACTATGGCTACACCTTC. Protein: CASSREVNYGYTF.